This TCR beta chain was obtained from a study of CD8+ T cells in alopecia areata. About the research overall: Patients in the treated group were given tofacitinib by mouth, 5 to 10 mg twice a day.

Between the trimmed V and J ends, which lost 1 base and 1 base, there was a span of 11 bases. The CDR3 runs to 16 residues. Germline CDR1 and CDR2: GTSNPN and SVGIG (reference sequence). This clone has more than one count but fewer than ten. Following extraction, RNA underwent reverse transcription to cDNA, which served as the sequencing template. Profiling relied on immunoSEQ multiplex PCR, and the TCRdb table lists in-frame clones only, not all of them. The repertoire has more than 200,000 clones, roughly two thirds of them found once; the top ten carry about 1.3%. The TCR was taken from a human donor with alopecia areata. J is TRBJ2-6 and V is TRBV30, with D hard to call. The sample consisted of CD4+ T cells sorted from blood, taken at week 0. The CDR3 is CAWSGMNPSGANVLTF. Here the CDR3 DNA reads TGTGCCTGGAGTGGGATGAACCCATCTGGGGCCAACGTCCTGACTTTC.